This record looks at one T cell receptor (beta chain) sequence and its context. In the authors' methods: The assay estimated nucleated cells by amplifying reference gene primers. TCRdb's copy holds only in-frame clones and misses some; the assay was immunoSEQ multiplex PCR. That table supplies the V and J calls and clone size; D and trimming were determined from the DNA. Here the sample spans approximately 530,000 clones, roughly 91% being singletons. Seattle researchers signed up patients amid active infection and tracked them longitudinally. The record originates from a study of blood T cell repertoires in COVID-19. Across the study: Collection of acute and convalescent COVID-19 samples took place in the United States, Italy and Spain.

J gave up 12 bases and V 6 bases, and 13 bases lay outside the gene matches. This CDR3 has 13 amino acids. The V gene is TRBV12-3 or TRBV12-4, the J gene TRBJ1-1, with 7 bases fitting TRBD1. The sequence was collected from a woman aged 45-65 years with COVID-19, enrolled during active disease. The sample taken for sequencing was peripheral blood. The CDR3 here is CASREVGGGDTFF. CDR3 DNA: TGTGCCAGCAGGGAGGTTGGAGGGGGCGATACTTTCTTT.